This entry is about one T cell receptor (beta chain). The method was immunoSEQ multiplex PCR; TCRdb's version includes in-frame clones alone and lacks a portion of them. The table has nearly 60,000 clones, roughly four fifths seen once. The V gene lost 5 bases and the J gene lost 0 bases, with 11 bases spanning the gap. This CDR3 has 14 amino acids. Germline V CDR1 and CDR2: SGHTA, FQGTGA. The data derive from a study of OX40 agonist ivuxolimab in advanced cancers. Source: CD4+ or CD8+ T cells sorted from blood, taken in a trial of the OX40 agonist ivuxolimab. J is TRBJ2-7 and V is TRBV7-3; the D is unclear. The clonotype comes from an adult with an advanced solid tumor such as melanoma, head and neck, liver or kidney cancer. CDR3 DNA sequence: TGTGCCAGCAGCCGAGACTCCTACTCCTACGAGCAGTACTTC. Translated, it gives CASSRDSYSYEQYF.